Each of the 14 T cell receptor beta chains below was sequenced from the same sample in a study of blood T cells in healthy people across ages. The authors ran a second PCR of about 7 to 12 cycles using a sample-barcoded 5' primer and a J-beta primer mix. One entry per CDR3 protein, called by TCRdb with MiXCR from the 5' RACE reads. The repertoire holds over 1,200,000 distinct CDR3 sequences, approximately 63% seen once, with roughly 7% in the top ten. Sequenced: blood. Receptor source: a man aged 18 to 30 in good health.

V and J are TRBV7-9 and TRBJ2-2; D is possibly TRBD1 or TRBD2 (5 bases each). This CDR3 has 18 amino acids. CDR1 is SEHNR and CDR2 is FQNEAQ in the germline V gene (reference sequence). The germline V and J ends were trimmed by 0 bases and 4 bases, with 18 bases remaining between them. CDR3 coding DNA: TGTGCCAGCAGCTTAGCCCTCGGGACCTATCAAAGCACCGGGGAGCTGTTTTTT. Its translation: CASSLALGTYQSTGELFF.

The chain links TRBV3-1 to TRBJ2-3, with 8 positions matching TRBD1. Trimming took 4 bases from V and 5 from J; bases not matched to a gene: 8. Germline assignment: CDR1 LGHDT and CDR2 YNNKEL (reference sequence). The CDR3 length is 15 residues. This chain's CDR3 is CASSLLQGVGDTQYF. As DNA, the CDR3 is TGTGCCAGCAGCCTCTTACAGGGGGTTGGAGATACGCAGTATTTT.

CDR3 nucleotides: TGTGCCAGCAGTTCCCCGCGAGGGACACACAATGAGCAGTTCTTC. Translating it yields CASSSPRGTHNEQFF. The rearrangement links TRBV12-3 or TRBV12-4 to TRBJ2-1, with a possible D match to TRBD1 (6 bases). This CDR3 comprises 15 residues. V was shortened by 4 bases and J by 5 bases, with 15 bases between the two germline ends.

V is TRBV12-3 or TRBV12-4 and J is TRBJ1-6; D is undetermined. This CDR3 spans 15 amino acids. Trimming took 5 bases from V and 7 from J, leaving 15 bases between them. CDR3 in DNA: TGTGCCAGCAGTCCTCCCGGGCCTAGCAATTCACCCCTCCACTTT. Its protein is CASSPPGPSNSPLHF.

This clonotype was counted a few times. The chain links TRBV12-3 or TRBV12-4 to TRBJ2-7, with D perhaps TRBD2 (5 bases). This CDR3 is built from 12 residues. Trimming removed 6 bases from V and 5 bases from J, with 11 bases in between. The DNA for the CDR3 is TGTGCCAGCAGCTCTCTGGAGGACGAGCAGTACTTC. Its translation: CASSSLEDEQYF.

This chain uses TRBV4-1 with TRBJ1-4; 7 positions match TRBD1. The V segment lost 2 bases and the J segment 2 bases; nucleotides outside the gene matches: 8. Germline assignment: CDR1 MGHRA and CDR2 YSYEKL. This CDR3 spans 17 amino acids. CDR3 coding DNA: TGCGCCAGCAGCCAACCCCAGGGGGTCCAGACTAATGAAAAACTGTTTTTT. Protein sequence: CASSQPQGVQTNEKLFF.

The chain couples TRBV10-3 to TRBJ2-1; D is possibly TRBD2 (6 bases). This CDR3 is 16 amino acids long. In germline, CDR1 is ENHRY, CDR2 SYGVKD. Trimming removed 7 bases at V and 0 bases at J, with 16 bases between. CDR3 amino acids: CAIKAGSLSSYNEQFF. The CDR3 coding sequence is TGTGCCATCAAGGCGGGATCGCTGAGCTCCTACAATGAGCAGTTCTTC.

The chain has TRBV29-1 and TRBJ2-5, with D possibly TRBD1 on 5 matching bases. The CDR3 loop spans 12 amino acids. With 4 bases removed from V and 3 bases from J, the gap between germline ends came to 9 bases. Germline loops: CDR1 SQVTM, CDR2 ANQGSEA. As DNA, the CDR3 is TGCAGCGTTGGGAAGGGGAAAGAGACCCAGTACTTC. Protein: CSVGKGKETQYF.

This clonotype was detected a few times. This chain connects TRBV12-3 or TRBV12-4 to TRBJ1-2; D is possibly TRBD1 (5 bases). V dropped 7 bases and J dropped 0 bases, with 12 bases sitting between them. This CDR3 is 14 amino acids long. Written as DNA, the CDR3 is TGTGCCAGCAATGGGCAGGGAGCTAACTATGGCTACACCTTC. It encodes CASNGQGANYGYTF.

This sequence joins TRBV20-1 and TRBJ1-2, with D unclear. V was pared by 1 base and J by 11 bases, with 20 bases between. The CDR3 is 14 residues long. Germline V gene data show CDR1 as DFQATT and CDR2 as SNEGSKA (reference sequence). The CDR3 spells CSARVDWPVAGYTF. The CDR3 nucleotides read TGCAGTGCTAGAGTGGACTGGCCGGTAGCTGGGTACACCTTC.

The chain carries TRBV20-1 and TRBJ2-4; D may be TRBD2 (6 bases). The V gene's germline CDR1 is DFQATT and CDR2 SNEGSKA (reference sequence). The V and J ends lost 1 base and 13 bases respectively, with 11 bases between them. The CDR3 has 11 residues. Written as DNA, the CDR3 is TGCAGTGCTAGAGTTCCGGGAGAGCAGTACTTC. Its translation is CSARVPGEQYF.

The V call is TRBV7-2, the J call TRBJ2-3; tentatively, D is TRBD1 or TRBD2 (5 bases each). Trimming shortened V by 1 base and J by 6 bases, and 17 bases separated the two germline ends. CDR3 size: 16 residues. Per germline, CDR1 SGHTA and CDR2 FQGNSA. The CDR3, as DNA: TGTGCCAGCAGCTTAGGGGCGCAAGGGGACGGGGATACGCAGTATTTT. Translation gives CASSLGAQGDGDTQYF.

The chain carries TRBV6-6 and TRBJ2-5; the match to TRBD2 covers 9 bases. The CDR3 covers 15 residues. Germline-derived CDR1 and CDR2 are MNHNY and SVGAGI (reference sequence). V shed 2 bases, J shed 5 bases, and the junction held 6 bases outside the gene matches. CDR3 nucleotides: TGTGCCAGCAGTTACGTGCGGGAGGGCCGGGAGACCCAGTACTTC. This encodes CASSYVREGRETQYF.

This clonotype was found a few times. The rearrangement joins TRBV4-1 to TRBJ2-5; the D is unclear. The CDR3 spans 15 residues. V was clipped by 0 bases and J by 4 bases, with 12 bases between them. Germline V CDR1 and CDR2: MGHRA, YSYEKL. CDR3 DNA: TGCGCCAGCAGCCAAGATGTGGTATGGGGAGAGACCCAGTACTTC. Protein product: CASSQDVVWGETQYF.